This paragraph reports one T cell receptor beta chain. This entry comes from a study of CD8 T cells in Susac syndrome. TEMRA cells were FACS-enriched, with CD8+ and CD4+ T cells isolated negatively. The RNA input was 0.5 to 1 ug, and it was reverse transcribed with random hexamers. Amplification of TCR beta CDR3 used immunoSEQ multiplex PCR across 54 Vbeta and 13 Jbeta. TCRdb recomputed calls from the immunoSEQ multiplex PCR reads with MiXCR, one row per CDR3 protein. The sample includes 130,000 or so distinct CDR3 sequences, roughly 80% of them seen just once. Germline CDR1 and CDR2: MNHEY and SMNVEV (reference sequence). The CDR3 contains 14 residues. V gave up 3 bases and J gave up 2 bases, with 11 bases separating them.

J is TRBJ2-7 and V is TRBV27; perhaps TRBD1 as D (5 bases). The sample comprised CD8+ T cells from PBMCs. The TCR comes from a human donor with multiple sclerosis. CDR3 sequence (DNA): TGTGCCAGCAGTTTGGGCGGACAAACCTACGAGCAGTACTTC. Encoded protein: CASSLGGQTYEQYF.